Sequencing of this T cell receptor (beta chain) was carried out in a study of shared clonotypes between healthy human individuals. Study findings and constraints: Since donors were few, the genetic and exposure-history diversity represented was limited.

Comment on this clone: Its matching antigen is unknown.

Produced via immunoSEQ multiplex PCR; TCRdb's table is partial and in-frame only. The data hold around 2.5 million clones, with 93% observed a single time. The CDR3 loop spans 16 amino acids. CDR1 is MDHEN and CDR2 is SYDVKM in the germline V gene. V dropped 4 bases and J dropped 3; count of bases not matched to a gene: 6. Input material: naive CD4+ T cells from PBMCs. The sample's subset: CD45RA+ positively selected. The genes are TRBV28 and TRBJ2-3; TRBD1 agrees at 11 bases. The sequence was obtained from a man aged 18 to 35 in good health. Some clones in this sample may be carry-over from other donors' samples. CDR3 bases: TGTGCCAGCAGTTCGCCCCGGGACAGGGGGACAGATACGCAGTATTTT. Protein sequence: CASSSPRDRGTDTQYF.